Sequencing of this T cell receptor (beta chain) was carried out in a study of T cell changes during pregnancy in multiple sclerosis. Some clones are missing from TCRdb's copy, which holds only in-frame ones; the method was immunoSEQ multiplex PCR. The sample consists of approximately 44,000 clones, roughly 89% of them appearing once. This clone showed up just once. The clonotype was recovered from a female donor with multiple sclerosis, enrolled in a pregnancy study. Sample: CD4+ T cells from peripheral blood mononuclear cells, taken in the first trimester of pregnancy.

CDR3 nucleotide sequence: TGTGCCAGCAGCGCCCAGGTTGCAGGCGAGCAGTACTTC. Translating gives CASSAQVAGEQYF. The chain couples TRBV9 to TRBJ2-7; D not resolved. Germline CDR1 reads SGDLS; CDR2 reads YYNGEE. This CDR3 spans 13 amino acids. Trimming cost V 3 bases and J 6 bases, with 13 bases left between them.